The T cell receptor beta chain under discussion was sequenced for a study of beta chain features in type 1 diabetes. Study as a whole: In age, gender and cell yields, patients were similar to healthy donors. Study-wide results and limits: Sequencing the cDNA could make cells with high TCR expression show up more than they should.

CD4+ naive, central memory, regulatory and stem cell-like memory subsets were isolated by sorting on CD45RO/CCR7/CD25/CD127/CD95/CD27. About this clone itself: Its specificity is unknown.

Trimming removed 3 bases from V and 8 bases from J, with 13 bases in between. Germline CDR1 is MDHEN and CDR2 is SYDVKM. The CDR3 runs to 14 residues. cDNA synthesis used the whole RNA isolate, giving expressed TCRB sequences. Read counts averaged roughly 4 million for samples of naive, central memory and regulatory T cells. TCRdb's table, derived via immunoSEQ multiplex PCR, lists solely in-frame clones and lacks some. The repertoire consists of 810,000 or so clones, with roughly 17% occurring once and the leading ten covering 0.023%. This chain uses TRBV28 with TRBJ1-4; TRBD1 is a possible D gene (6 bases). Sequences were obtained from naive CD4+ T cells from blood. The sequence derives from a woman between 18 and 29 years old in good health. The DNA for the CDR3 is TGTGCCAGCAGTTTGGCAGGGGTTCGGGAAAAACTGTTTTTT. Translating it yields CASSLAGVREKLFF.